The 29 T cell receptor beta chains in this list originate from one sample, sequenced in a study of chemoradiotherapy in HPV16-positive cancers. The protocol was immunoSEQ multiplex PCR, while the TCRdb copy is restricted to in-frame clones and leaves out a portion. The top ten hold about 2% of the sample, which has some 30,000 clones, about 86% seen once. The sequencing here drew on blood, taken from a patient who underwent chemoradiotherapy. The receptors stem from a human donor with HPV-associated anogenital cancer.

The chain employs TRBV5-1 and TRBJ1-3; TRBD1 is a possible D gene (5 bases). With 1 base removed from V and 0 bases from J, the gap between germline ends came to 8 bases. The CDR3 extends over 15 amino acids. Per the germline V gene, CDR1 is SGHRS and CDR2 is YFSETQ. CDR3 in amino acids: CASSLTRDSGNTIYF. CDR3 sequence (DNA): TGCGCCAGCAGCTTGACCAGGGACTCTGGAAACACCATATATTTT. Using reference TRBV5-1 and TRBJ1-3 for the parts outside the CDR3, the full variable domain is KAGVTQTPRYLIKTRGQQVTLSCSPISGHRSVSWYQQTPGQGLQFLFEYFSETQRNKGNFPGRFSGRQFSNSRSEMNVSTLELGDSALYLCASSLTRDSGNTIYFGEGSWLTVV.

This chain connects TRBV11-2 to TRBJ2-2, with D tentatively TRBD2 (5 bases). Trimming pared 5 bases from V and 5 bases from J, leaving 15 bases between. CDR3 size: 15 residues. The germline V gene encodes CDR1 SGHAT and CDR2 FQNNGV. CDR3 coding DNA: TGTGCCAGCAGCCCCATGAGGGATTGGACCGGGGAGCTGTTTTTT. Residues: CASSPMRDWTGELFF.

This clone was seen a few times. The chain combines TRBV6-5 with TRBJ1-5, with a weak D call TRBD1 (6 bases). The CDR3 totals 15 residues. V was clipped by 6 bases and J by 4 bases, with 16 bases between them. Germline values: CDR1 MNHEY, CDR2 SVGAGI. CDR3 nucleotides: TGTGCCAGCAGCTACCTACCCGACAGGAATCAGCCCCAGCATTTT. Protein: CASSYLPDRNQPQHF.

The rearrangement links TRBV2 to TRBJ1-6; 7 bases match TRBD1. The germline V gene encodes CDR1 SNHLY and CDR2 FYNNEI. The CDR3 spans 16 residues. V lost 3 bases and J lost 10; bases outside the gene matches: 12. The DNA for the CDR3 is TGTGCCAGCAGTGATTGGGCCGGGGCAGGGGGATCACCCCTCCACTTT. It codes for CASSDWAGAGGSPLHF.

The V gene is TRBV19, the J gene TRBJ2-1, with no clear D. Trimming took 2 bases from V and 6 from J, leaving 2 bases between them. Germline loops: CDR1 LNHDA, CDR2 SQIVND (reference sequence). This CDR3 region has 11 residues. CDR3 in amino acids: CASSISNEQFF. DNA of the CDR3: TGTGCCAGTAGTATATCCAATGAGCAGTTCTTC.

V and J are TRBV7-8 and TRBJ1-3, with 7 bases that match TRBD1. The CDR3 totals 18 residues. Trimming took 1 base from V and 11 from J; bases not matched to a gene: 20. Germline values: CDR1 SGHVS, CDR2 FQNEAQ. In DNA, the CDR3 is TGTGCCAGCAGCTTAGAGGGACAGAGCTCGGGAGTTTCAATGGCCATATATTTT. This sequence encodes CASSLEGQSSGVSMAIYF.

V and J are TRBV7-9 and TRBJ1-1, with D perhaps matching TRBD1 (5 bases). V gave up 3 bases and J gave up 5 bases, with 16 bases separating them. Germline CDR1 SEHNR, CDR2 FQNEAQ (reference sequence). The CDR3 is made up of 15 amino acids. The CDR3 region is CASSFAPPGETEAFF. CDR3 sequence (DNA): TGTGCCAGCAGCTTTGCCCCGCCGGGGGAGACTGAAGCTTTCTTT.

The sample holds a few counts of this clone. One junction end does not reproduce the germline sequence, and a read error may be involved. CDR3 region: CSARGDTEAFF. The CDR3 region has the DNA TGCAGTGCCAGAGGGGACACTGAAGCTTTCTTT. The V gene is TRBV20-1, the J gene TRBJ1-1; possibly TRBD1 for D (5 bases). The CDR3 loop spans 11 amino acids. CDR1 DFQATT and CDR2 SNEGSKA come from the germline V gene (reference sequence).

The chain couples TRBV7-8 to TRBJ1-5, with D possibly being TRBD1 (5 bases). V was clipped by 2 bases and J by 4 bases, with 12 bases between them. The germline V gene encodes CDR1 SGHVS and CDR2 FQNEAQ. The CDR3 extends over 15 amino acids. The CDR3 DNA reads as TGTGCCAGCAGCTTATTCCAGGGCCCAAATCAGCCCCAGCATTTT. Its translation is CASSLFQGPNQPQHF.

This clone came up once. The chain has TRBV27 and TRBJ1-5; a possible D gene is TRBD1 (5 bases). Deletions cut 4 bases from V and 4 bases from J, with 14 bases between. CDR3 length equals 15 residues. Germline lookup yields CDR1 MNHEY and CDR2 SMNVEV (reference sequence). The CDR3, as DNA: TGTGCCAGCAGTTCCGCTGATACAGGAAATCAGCCCCAGCATTTT. Amino acids: CASSSADTGNQPQHF.

CDR3 region: CSVAENTEAFF. The CDR3 nucleotides read TGCAGCGTTGCGGAGAACACTGAAGCTTTCTTT. The chain links TRBV29-1 to TRBJ1-1, with D unclear. Germline values: CDR1 SQVTM, CDR2 ANQGSEA. V lost 4 bases, J lost 1 base, and 4 bases lay in between. The CDR3 sequence is 11 residues long.

The chain links TRBV19 to TRBJ1-2; a possible D gene is TRBD1 (6 bases). V lost 2 bases to trimming and J lost 4 bases, with 20 bases between them. The CDR3 is made up of 17 amino acids. In germline, CDR1 is LNHDA, CDR2 SQIVND (reference sequence). CDR3 loop: CASSISINTGIPYGYTF. The CDR3 nucleotides read TGTGCCAGTAGTATATCTATAAACACAGGGATACCCTATGGCTACACCTTC. Full variable domain (outside the CDR3, taken from reference TRBV19 and TRBJ1-2): DGGITQSPKYLFRKEGQNVTLSCEQNLNHDAMYWYRQDPGQGLRLIYYSQIVNDFQKGDIAEGYSVSREKKESFPLTVTSAQKNPTAFYLCASSISINTGIPYGYTFGSGTRLTVV.

This chain joins TRBV5-8 and TRBJ2-2, with D possibly TRBD2 on 6 matching bases. The V end was cut by 2 bases, the J end by 0 bases, with 8 bases between. The CDR3 is 15 amino acids. The germline V gene encodes CDR1 SGHTS and CDR2 YDEGEE. The CDR3: CASSLQRANTGELFF. The CDR3 DNA reads as TGTGCCAGCAGCTTACAGCGGGCGAACACCGGGGAGCTGTTTTTT.

J is TRBJ2-3 and V is TRBV6-5; 7 nucleotides align to TRBD2. CDR3 length: 15 residues. Germline lookup yields CDR1 MNHEY and CDR2 SVGAGI. Trimming at V came to 5 bases and at J to 4 bases, leaving 9 bases not matched to a gene. CDR3 loop: CASSGRPGGADTQYF. CDR3 coding DNA: TGTGCCAGCAGTGGTCGCCCGGGGGGAGCAGATACGCAGTATTTT.

The chain couples TRBV19 to TRBJ2-5; D possibly uses TRBD1 or TRBD2 (5 bases each). The CDR3 runs to 13 residues. Trimming took 10 bases from V and 2 from J, leaving 14 bases between them. From germline, CDR1 is LNHDA and CDR2 SQIVND (reference sequence). The CDR3 nucleotides are TGTGCCACCCTGGGACGGATTCAAGAGACCCAGTACTTC. Translating it yields CATLGRIQETQYF.

This chain joins TRBV2 and TRBJ2-7, with 9 bases aligning to TRBD1. V shed 7 bases, J shed 1 base, and the junction held 2 bases outside the gene matches. The CDR3 length is 13 residues. Germline-derived CDR1 and CDR2 are SNHLY and FYNNEI. CDR3 sequence: CASTGTGSYEQYF. The CDR3 coding sequence is TGTGCCAGCACCGGGACAGGGTCCTACGAGCAGTACTTC.

This clone was detected a few times. The rearrangement links TRBV2 to TRBJ1-5, with D perhaps TRBD1 (5 bases). This CDR3 spans 13 amino acids. Trimming cost V 5 bases and J 5 bases, with 10 bases left between them. Looked up from germline, CDR1 is SNHLY and CDR2 is FYNNEI. The CDR3 region has the DNA TGTGCCAGCAGTTATACAGGAGATCAGCCCCAGCATTTT. This encodes CASSYTGDQPQHF.

The chain joins TRBV2 to TRBJ2-7, with a tentative D call TRBD2 (6 bases). CDR1 is SNHLY, CDR2 FYNNEI, per germline. The length of the CDR3 is 15 residues. The ends were cut back, 1 base at V and 3 bases at J, with 13 bases in the middle. The chain's CDR3 is CASSEDGGDYYEQYF. As DNA, the CDR3 is TGTGCCAGCAGTGAAGACGGCGGGGATTACTACGAGCAGTACTTC.

This sequence joins TRBV14 and TRBJ1-2, with TRBD1 matching 7 bases. There are 13 residues in the CDR3. Germline lookup yields CDR1 SGHDN and CDR2 FVKESK. Trimming took 4 bases from V and 4 from J; bases not matched to a gene: 3. CDR3 loop: CASSPTGIYGYTF. The CDR3 nucleotides read TGTGCCAGCAGCCCGACAGGGATCTATGGCTACACCTTC.

The rearrangement joins TRBV11-2 to TRBJ1-2; possibly TRBD1 for D (6 bases). This CDR3 is 15 amino acids long. With 5 bases removed from V and 7 bases from J, the gap between germline ends came to 20 bases. Germline V gene data show CDR1 as SGHAT and CDR2 as FQNNGV. Here the CDR3 DNA reads TGTGCCAGCAGCACCCAACAGGGAGGGGAGGGTGGCTACACCTTC. Its translation is CASSTQQGGEGGYTF.

V is TRBV7-2 and J is TRBJ2-3; D possibly matches TRBD1 or TRBD2 (7 bases each). The CDR3 is made up of 16 amino acids. The germline CDR1 and CDR2 sequences are SGHTA and FQGNSA. The V end was cut by 6 bases, the J end by 3 bases, with 19 bases between. DNA of the CDR3: TGTGCCAGCAGGAAGGGGGCTAGCGGAAAAACAGATACGCAGTATTTT. It is translated as CASRKGASGKTDTQYF.

The chain has TRBV7-8 and TRBJ1-5; 8 bases are shared with TRBD1. The ends lost 4 bases at V and 5 bases at J; junction bases unmatched: 10. The CDR3 sequence is 16 residues long. The germline V gene has CDR1 SGHVS and CDR2 FQNEAQ. Written as DNA, the CDR3 is TGTGCCAGCAGCTGGCAACAGGGGGGAAGGCATCAGCCCCAGCATTTT. The encoded protein is CASSWQQGGRHQPQHF.

The rearrangement links TRBV19 to TRBJ1-1; possible D gene TRBD1, 5 bases. The V end was cut by 7 bases, the J end by 7 bases, with 19 bases between. Germline lookup yields CDR1 LNHDA and CDR2 SQIVND (reference sequence). The CDR3 covers 14 residues. This CDR3 is CASTPRWGSGEAFF. Here the CDR3 DNA reads TGTGCCAGTACCCCTCGGTGGGGCTCCGGTGAAGCTTTCTTT.

This rearrangement joins TRBV18 to TRBJ2-6; D assignment may be TRBD1 or TRBD2 (5 bases each). This CDR3 is 18 amino acids long. The V and J ends lost 2 bases and 0 bases respectively, with 14 bases between them. Germline loops: CDR1 KGHSH, CDR2 LQKENI. The chain's CDR3 is CASSPDNPGRSGANVLTF. CDR3 in DNA: TGTGCCAGCTCACCAGATAATCCGGGGCGCTCTGGGGCCAACGTCCTGACTTTC.

This chain joins TRBV4-2 and TRBJ2-4; 9 bases map to TRBD2. The length of the CDR3 is 16 residues. Germline V gene lookup returns CDR1 LGHNA and CDR2 YNFKEQ. Unmatched junction bases numbered 8, after V lost 0 bases and J lost 8 bases. CDR3 amino acids: CASSQESAGGGDIQYF. Here the CDR3 DNA reads TGTGCCAGCAGCCAAGAATCAGCGGGGGGCGGTGACATTCAGTACTTC.

By share, this clone counts as medium-sized (0.01 to 0.1%). This chain connects TRBV10-2 to TRBJ2-1; no reliable D call. Germline V gives CDR1 WSHSY, CDR2 SAAADI. The length of the CDR3 is 16 residues. The V gene lost 0 bases and the J gene lost 2 bases, with 11 bases spanning the gap. The CDR3 DNA reads as TGCGCCAGCAGTGAGTCAGGGCAGCTTGCCTACAATGAGCAGTTCTTC. Protein sequence: CASSESGQLAYNEQFF.

The chain is built from TRBV19 and TRBJ1-5; D unclear. The V gene lost 0 bases and the J gene lost 3 bases, with 15 bases spanning the gap. This CDR3 contains 17 residues. Germline loops: CDR1 LNHDA, CDR2 SQIVND (reference sequence). In DNA form, the CDR3 reads TGTGCCAGTAGTATAGACTTACAAGGAGCGTACAATCAGCCCCAGCATTTT. Its translation: CASSIDLQGAYNQPQHF. The full variable domain, with the rest looked up from reference TRBV19 and TRBJ1-5, is DGGITQSPKYLFRKEGQNVTLSCEQNLNHDAMYWYRQDPGQGLRLIYYSQIVNDFQKGDIAEGYSVSREKKESFPLTVTSAQKNPTAFYLCASSIDLQGAYNQPQHFGDGTRLSIL.

The chain joins TRBV7-2 to TRBJ2-3; the match to TRBD2 covers 9 bases. This CDR3 has 16 residues. The germline V gene has CDR1 SGHTA and CDR2 FQGNSA. The trim removed 5 bases at V and 1 base at J, leaving 7 bases unmatched. CDR3 coding DNA: TGTGCCAGCAGCAACAAGCGGGGGGCGGGCACAGATACGCAGTATTTT. It codes for CASSNKRGAGTDTQYF.

The chain carries TRBV21-1 and TRBJ1-2. TRBV21-1 counts as a pseudogene. This CDR3 has 18 residues. This CDR3 reads CASSKGRGAPRGDYGYTF. The DNA for the CDR3 is TGTGCCAGCAGCAAAGGGAGGGGGGCCCCGCGCGGTGACTACGGCTACACCTTC.